These T cell receptor beta chains were read from a single sample in a study of beta chain features in type 1 diabetes. Clones were sequenced by immunoSEQ multiplex PCR, and TCRdb holds only the in-frame ones, with some missing. In the table there are 450,000 to 600,000 clones, roughly 30% of which are singletons. Sequenced material: naive CD4+ T cells from blood. The receptors derive from a man aged 18 to 35 in good health. The CDR3 runs from the conserved cysteine through the conserved F or W. D genes are given only for firm matches.

j_gene | v_gene | len | d_gene | CDR3aa
TRBJ2-1 | TRBV27 | 15 | - | CASSFGLAIYNEQFF
TRBJ2-3 | TRBV4-2 | 16 | TRBD2 | CASSQPQLAGVYTQYF
TRBJ2-7 | TRBV30 | 13 | TRBD2 | CAGGSLAGPEQYF
TRBJ2-7 | TRBV30 | 11 | - | CAWSGPYEQYF
TRBJ1-5 | TRBV18 | 13 | TRBD1 | CASSSGGGQPQHF
TRBJ2-5 | TRBV10-3 | 12 | - | CAIGASGETQYF
TRBJ2-3 | TRBV29-1 | 14 | TRBD2 | CSVGLAGGPYTQYF
TRBJ1-2 | TRBV30 | 11 | - | CAGGRTSGYTF
TRBJ2-5 | TRBV30 | 13 | - | CAWSLGFVETQYF
TRBJ2-1 | TRBV15 | 15 | TRBD2 | CATSRSGGSYNEQFF
TRBJ2-1 | TRBV30 | 17 | TRBD2 | CAWSGSRTSGSVNEQFF
TRBJ2-7 | TRBV10-3 | 13 | - | CAISESNSYEQYF
TRBJ2-2 | TRBV2 | 12 | - | CASSAGPGELFF
TRBJ2-3 | TRBV5-6 | 15 | - | CASSLLGGGTDTQYF
TRBJ2-1 | TRBV28 | 15 | - | CASSPHRTPNNEQFF
TRBJ1-3 | TRBV29-1 | 13 | - | CSAADYSGNTIYF
TRBJ2-2 | TRBV7-2 | 16 | TRBD2 | CASSLLGAGGDGELFF
TRBJ2-3 | TRBV25-1 | 16 | - | CASSAGWLINTDTQYF
TRBJ2-1 | TRBV4-2 | 17 | TRBD2 | CASSQEWLAGEVNEQFF
TRBJ1-1 | TRBV29-1 | 15 | - | CSVEGTAGAVTEAFF
TRBJ2-1 | TRBV6-1 | 15 | TRBD2 | CASIRAGGFIDEQFF
TRBJ1-2 | TRBV30 | 13 | - | CAWSPGHNYGYTF
TRBJ2-1 | TRBV7-8 | 16 | TRBD2 | CASSLRAGGPLPEQFF
TRBJ2-1 | TRBV30 | 13 | TRBD2 | CAWSPRAGLVQFF
TRBJ1-1 | TRBV30 | 12 | - | CARMREGTEAFF
TRBJ1-1 | TRBV29-1 | 15 | - | CSVGRSKTGNTEAFF
TRBJ2-2 | TRBV10-3 | 15 | - | CAISEWGPNTGELFF
TRBJ2-7 | TRBV30 | 13 | - | CAGYRALSYEQYF
TRBJ2-6 | TRBV7-8 | 14 | - | CASSSTSGANVLTF
TRBJ1-1 | TRBV30 | 13 | TRBD1 | CAWDRGMNTEAFF
TRBJ2-5 | TRBV30 | 12 | - | CAWSPARETQYF
TRBJ2-1 | TRBV10-3 | 14 | TRBD2 | CASVAGGLYNEQFF
TRBJ2-2 | TRBV7-2 | 17 | - | CASSLMAATTNTGELFF
TRBJ1-2 | TRBV14 | 13 | TRBD1 | CASSHRTGGSYTF
TRBJ2-1 | TRBV15 | 12 | - | CATSRGLDEQFF
TRBJ1-2 | TRBV28 | 12 | - | CATVDRTTGYTF
TRBJ2-3 | TRBV5-1 | 15 | - | CASSLAEGGRDTQYF
TRBJ2-5 | TRBV5-4 | 14 | TRBD2 | CASSRGLEQETQYF
TRBJ2-7 | TRBV7-6 | 16 | TRBD2 | CASSTKVTSGSYEQYF
TRBJ2-4 | TRBV6-5 | 13 | - | CASSYSQGNIQYF
TRBJ2-3 | TRBV30 | 14 | TRBD1 | CACNRGRGTDTQYF
TRBJ2-5 | TRBV30 | 17 | - | CAWSRFLEVTIQETQYF
TRBJ1-4 | TRBV16 | 15 | - | CASSQWRQGNEKLFF
TRBJ2-7 | TRBV30 | 12 | - | CAWSPRYGEQYF
TRBJ1-5 | TRBV30 | 16 | TRBD1 | CAWKGQGWYSNQPQHF
TRBJ1-2 | TRBV7-2 | 14 | TRBD1 | CASSPQGGWYGYTF